These 16 T cell receptor beta chains were sequenced from one sample in a study of cytomegalovirus exposure and HLA in healthy donors. This PCR relied on a set of 60 Vbeta primers and 13 Jbeta primers. Here immunoSEQ multiplex PCR was the method, and the copy in TCRdb shows in-frame clones only, minus some. The table shows some 150,000 clones, with roughly 80% occurring only once. The material sequenced was PBMCs. These receptors all come from a male donor in good health and CMV-seronegative.

V and J are TRBV19 and TRBJ1-5, with D perhaps matching TRBD1 (6 bases). CDR1 is LNHDA, CDR2 SQIVND, per germline (reference sequence). Deletions cut 8 bases from V and 4 bases from J, with 15 bases between. The CDR3 has 14 residues. This CDR3 is CASFSGQINQPQHF. The CDR3 region has the DNA TGTGCCAGTTTCTCCGGACAGATAAATCAGCCCCAGCATTTT.

This chain joins TRBV2 and TRBJ1-5, with D possibly matching TRBD1 (6 bases). Germline-derived CDR1 and CDR2 are SNHLY and FYNNEI. This CDR3 is built from 13 residues. The V and J ends lost 7 bases and 3 bases respectively, with 10 bases between them. DNA for the CDR3: TGTGCCAGCAAGGGGGAGAACAATCAGCCCCAGCATTTT. This sequence encodes CASKGENNQPQHF. The entire variable domain, with the rest obtained from reference TRBV2 and TRBJ1-5, is as follows: EPEVTQTPSHQVTQMGQEVILRCVPISNHLYFYWYRQILGQKVEFLVSFYNNEISEKSEIFDDQFSVERPDGSNFTLKIRSTKLEDSAMYFCASKGENNQPQHFGDGTRLSIL.

The chain joins TRBV7-9 to TRBJ2-3, with 12 bases identical to TRBD2. The germline CDR1 and CDR2 sequences are SEHNR and FQNEAQ (reference sequence). The CDR3 runs to 14 residues. With V trimmed by 4 bases and J by 6 bases, 2 bases remained unmatched. The CDR3 bases are TGTGCCAGCAGCTCAGGGACTAGCGGGGATACGCAGTATTTT. Amino acids: CASSSGTSGDTQYF. Together with reference TRBV7-9 and TRBJ2-3, the CDR3 gives the full variable domain: DTGVSQNPRHKITKRGQNVTFRCDPISEHNRLYWYRQTLGQGPEFLTYFQNEAQLEKSRLLSDRFSAERPKGSFSTLEIQRTEQGDSAMYLCASSSGTSGDTQYFGPGTRLTVL.

The chain has TRBV10-3 and TRBJ1-1; 9 nucleotides match TRBD1. The V gene end was trimmed by 5 bases and the J gene end by 2 bases; junction bases not matched to a gene: 6. Germline V CDR1 and CDR2: ENHRY, SYGVKD. The CDR3 sequence is 15 residues long. The CDR3 nucleotides are TGTGCCATCAGTCAGGACAGGGGTGGAAACACTGAAGCTTTCTTT. This codes for CAISQDRGGNTEAFF.

The chain employs TRBV30 and TRBJ1-2, with a possible D match to TRBD1 (6 bases). The germline CDR1 and CDR2 sequences are GTSNPN and SVGIG (reference sequence). Between the trimmed V and J ends, which lost 0 bases and 2 bases, there was a span of 7 bases. CDR3 size: 13 residues. CDR3 nucleotide sequence: TGTGCCTGGAGTGTTAGGGGGAACTATGGCTACACCTTC. Protein sequence: CAWSVRGNYGYTF. Filled out from reference TRBV30 and TRBJ1-2, the complete variable domain reads SQTIHQWPATLVQPVGSPLSLECTVEGTSNPNLYWYRQAAGRGLQLLFYSVGIGQISSEVPQNLSASRPQDRQFILSSKKLLLSDSGFYLCAWSVRGNYGYTFGSGTRLTVV.

V is TRBV5-1 and J is TRBJ1-5; D gene unclear. The CDR3 has 13 residues. Germline-derived CDR1 and CDR2 are SGHRS and YFSETQ. The V end lost 2 bases, the J end lost 2 bases, and 5 bases lay between the germline ends. CDR3 sequence (DNA): TGCGCCAGCAGCTTCAATGGCAATCAGCCCCAGCATTTT. Its protein is CASSFNGNQPQHF.

This clone was observed once. The CDR3 bases are TGTGCCTGGAAGCGAACAGGGTTAGGTCAGCCCCAGCATTTT. It codes for CAWKRTGLGQPQHF. This chain connects TRBV30 to TRBJ1-5; D is possibly TRBD1 (6 bases). The germline gives CDR1 GTSNPN, CDR2 SVGIG (reference sequence). V was trimmed by 4 bases and J by 6 bases, leaving 16 bases between them. The CDR3 is made up of 14 amino acids.

The chain recombines TRBV10-3 with TRBJ2-1, with D maybe TRBD1 (6 bases). With 0 bases removed from V and 1 base from J, the gap between germline ends came to 16 bases. The CDR3 has 18 amino acids. Germline CDR1 is ENHRY and CDR2 is SYGVKD. The chain's CDR3 is CAISESVKGVGSYNEQFF. The CDR3 region has the DNA TGTGCCATCAGTGAGTCGGTAAAGGGGGTGGGATCCTACAATGAGCAGTTCTTC.

V usage is TRBV4-2 and J usage is TRBJ2-5, with D maybe TRBD2 (6 bases). V dropped 4 bases and J dropped 4 bases, with 19 bases sitting between them. The germline CDR1 and CDR2 sequences are LGHNA and YNFKEQ. The CDR3 contains 16 residues. CDR3 amino acids: CASSLLETRGLETQYF. In DNA, the CDR3 is TGTGCCAGCAGCCTCCTCGAGACTAGGGGCCTAGAGACCCAGTACTTC.

This chain links TRBV9 with TRBJ1-4, with D perhaps TRBD1 (6 bases). The V and J ends lost 4 bases and 4 bases respectively, with 14 bases between them. Germline assignment: CDR1 SGDLS and CDR2 YYNGEE. CDR3 length: 15 residues. The CDR3 sequence: CASSLEGGGNEKLFF. The DNA for the CDR3 is TGTGCCAGCAGCCTGGAAGGGGGGGGTAATGAAAAACTGTTTTTT.

The chain carries TRBV6-6 and TRBJ1-1; D is perhaps TRBD1 (6 bases). CDR3 size: 14 residues. Germline CDR1 is MNHNY and CDR2 is SVGAGI (reference sequence). Trimming took off 4 bases at V and 8 bases at J, with 17 bases between the two ends. This chain's CDR3 is CASSSRGGHREAFF. In nucleotides, the CDR3 is TGTGCCAGCAGTTCCCGGGGGGGGCATCGAGAAGCTTTCTTT.

This chain's CDR3 is CASSPHLTSGVPYEQYF. CDR3 sequence (DNA): TGTGCCAGCAGTCCGCACCTGACTAGCGGGGTTCCCTACGAGCAGTACTTC. The J gene is TRBJ2-7, the V gene TRBV27, with 11 bases identical to TRBD2. V gave up 5 bases and J gave up 2 bases; unmatched junction bases: 11. CDR1 and CDR2 (germline): MNHEY, SMNVEV (reference sequence). The CDR3 is 17 residues long.

V and J are TRBV27 and TRBJ2-7; D might be TRBD2 (5 bases). Trimming pared 5 bases from V and 3 bases from J, leaving 14 bases between. Germline V CDR1 and CDR2: MNHEY, SMNVEV (reference sequence). The CDR3 covers 14 residues. The CDR3 here is CASSLSGSNYEQYF. The DNA of the CDR3 is TGTGCCAGCAGTCTAAGCGGTTCGAACTACGAGCAGTACTTC.

This clone was found a few times. The chain recombines TRBV6-5 with TRBJ2-1, with 13 bases fitting TRBD2. J gave up 12 bases and V 4 bases, and 6 bases lay outside the gene matches. CDR1 and CDR2 (germline): MNHEY, SVGAGI. This CDR3 has 14 amino acids. The CDR3 sequence is CASSLTSGGAGQFF. The CDR3 DNA follows: TGTGCCAGCAGTTTAACTAGCGGGGGGGCGGGGCAGTTCTTC.

There are a few counts of this clone. This chain links TRBV4-1 with TRBJ1-6; D call uncertain. The CDR3 spans 16 residues. Germline CDR1 is MGHRA and CDR2 is YSYEKL. Trimming shortened V by 4 bases and J by 9 bases, and 19 bases separated the two germline ends. CDR3 in amino acids: CASSLEAGSGGSPLHF. CDR3 bases: TGCGCCAGCAGCCTGGAGGCGGGTTCGGGTGGTTCACCCCTCCACTTT.

The rearrangement links TRBV7-6 to TRBJ2-3; TRBD2 agrees at 7 bases. Germline V gene data show CDR1 as SGHVS and CDR2 as FNYEAQ. With V trimmed by 5 bases and J by 1 base, 12 bases remained unmatched. The CDR3 runs 17 residues. CDR3 amino acids: CASSRLGGTERTDTQYF. In DNA, the CDR3 is TGTGCCAGCAGCCGACTCGGGGGGACCGAACGCACAGATACGCAGTATTTT.